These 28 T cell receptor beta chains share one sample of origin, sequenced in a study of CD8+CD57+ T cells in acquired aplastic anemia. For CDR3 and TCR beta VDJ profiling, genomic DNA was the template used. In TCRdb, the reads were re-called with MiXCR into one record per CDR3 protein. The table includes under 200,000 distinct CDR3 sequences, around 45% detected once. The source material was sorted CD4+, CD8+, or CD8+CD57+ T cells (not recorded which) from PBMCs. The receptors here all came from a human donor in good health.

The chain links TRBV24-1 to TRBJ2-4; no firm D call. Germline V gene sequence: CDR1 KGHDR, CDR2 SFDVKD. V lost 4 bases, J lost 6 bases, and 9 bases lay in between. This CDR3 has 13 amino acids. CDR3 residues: CATSEAGINIQYF. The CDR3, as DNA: TGTGCCACCAGTGAAGCAGGTATAAACATTCAGTACTTC.

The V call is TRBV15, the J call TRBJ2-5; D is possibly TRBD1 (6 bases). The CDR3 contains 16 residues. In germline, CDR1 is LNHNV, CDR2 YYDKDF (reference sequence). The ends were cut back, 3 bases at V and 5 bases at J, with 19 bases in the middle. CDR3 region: CATSSQDRDNRETQYF. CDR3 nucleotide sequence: TGTGCCACCAGCAGCCAAGATAGGGACAACCGGGAGACCCAGTACTTC.

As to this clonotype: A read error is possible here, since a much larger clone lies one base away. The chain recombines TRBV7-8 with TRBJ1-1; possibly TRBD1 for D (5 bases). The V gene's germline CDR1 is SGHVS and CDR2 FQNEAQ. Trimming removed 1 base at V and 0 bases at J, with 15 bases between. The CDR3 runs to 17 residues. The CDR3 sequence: CASSLGWGKIVNTEAFF. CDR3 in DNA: TGTGCCAGCAGCTTAGGTTGGGGGAAGATCGTGAACACTGAAGCTTTCTTT.

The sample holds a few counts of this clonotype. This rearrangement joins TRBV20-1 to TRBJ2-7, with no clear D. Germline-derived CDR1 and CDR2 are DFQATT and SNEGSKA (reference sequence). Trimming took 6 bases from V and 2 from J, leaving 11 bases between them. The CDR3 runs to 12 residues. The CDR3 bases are TGCAGTGCCCTACGGACGGCCTACGAGCAGTACTTC. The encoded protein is CSALRTAYEQYF.

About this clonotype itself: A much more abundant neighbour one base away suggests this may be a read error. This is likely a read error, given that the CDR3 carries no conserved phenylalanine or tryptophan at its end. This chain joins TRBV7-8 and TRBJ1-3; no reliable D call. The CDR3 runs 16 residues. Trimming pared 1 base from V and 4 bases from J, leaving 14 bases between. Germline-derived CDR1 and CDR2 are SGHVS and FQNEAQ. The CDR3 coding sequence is TGTGCCAGCAGCTTAGAGGGCACCCGAGGGGGAAACACCATATATTGT. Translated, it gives CASSLEGTRGGNTIYC.

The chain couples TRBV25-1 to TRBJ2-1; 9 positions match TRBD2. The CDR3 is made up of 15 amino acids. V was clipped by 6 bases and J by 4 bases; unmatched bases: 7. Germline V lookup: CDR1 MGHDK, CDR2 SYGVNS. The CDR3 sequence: CASSLSSGVYNEQFF. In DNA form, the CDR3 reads TGTGCCAGCAGCTTATCTAGCGGGGTTTACAATGAGCAGTTCTTC.

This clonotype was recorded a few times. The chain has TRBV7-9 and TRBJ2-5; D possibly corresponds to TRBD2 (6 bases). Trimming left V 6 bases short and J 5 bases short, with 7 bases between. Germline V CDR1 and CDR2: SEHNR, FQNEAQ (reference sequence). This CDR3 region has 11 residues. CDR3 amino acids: CASREGETQYF. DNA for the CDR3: TGTGCCAGCAGGGAGGGGGAGACCCAGTACTTC.

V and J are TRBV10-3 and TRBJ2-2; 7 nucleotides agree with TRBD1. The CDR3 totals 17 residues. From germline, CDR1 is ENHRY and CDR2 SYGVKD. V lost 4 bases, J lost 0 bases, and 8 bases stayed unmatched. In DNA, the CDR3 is TGTGCCATCAGTGCCGGGACAGCCAAATCGAACACCGGGGAGCTGTTTTTT. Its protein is CAISAGTAKSNTGELFF.

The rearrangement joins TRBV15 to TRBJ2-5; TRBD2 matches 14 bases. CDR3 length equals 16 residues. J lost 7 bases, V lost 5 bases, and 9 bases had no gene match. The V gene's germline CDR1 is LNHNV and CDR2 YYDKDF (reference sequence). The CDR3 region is CATSGYSGTSGGTQYF. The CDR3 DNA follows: TGTGCCACCAGCGGATACTCCGGGACTAGCGGGGGGACCCAGTACTTC.

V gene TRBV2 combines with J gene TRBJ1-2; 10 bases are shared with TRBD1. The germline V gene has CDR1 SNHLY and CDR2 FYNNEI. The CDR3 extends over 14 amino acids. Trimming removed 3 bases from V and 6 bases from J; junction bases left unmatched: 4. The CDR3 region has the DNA TGTGCCAGCAGTGAGGGACAGGGGATTAATGGCTACACCTTC. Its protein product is CASSEGQGINGYTF. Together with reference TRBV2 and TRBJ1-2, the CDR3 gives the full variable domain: EPEVTQTPSHQVTQMGQEVILRCVPISNHLYFYWYRQILGQKVEFLVSFYNNEISEKSEIFDDQFSVERPDGSNFTLKIRSTKLEDSAMYFCASSEGQGINGYTFGSGTRLTVV.

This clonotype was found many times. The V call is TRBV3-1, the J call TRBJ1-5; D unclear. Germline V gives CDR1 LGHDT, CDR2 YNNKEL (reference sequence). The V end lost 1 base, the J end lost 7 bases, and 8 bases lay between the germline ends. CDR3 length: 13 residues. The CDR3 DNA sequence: TGTGCCAGCAGCCAAGGTCTCAGGCAGCCCCAGCATTTT. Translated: CASSQGLRQPQHF.

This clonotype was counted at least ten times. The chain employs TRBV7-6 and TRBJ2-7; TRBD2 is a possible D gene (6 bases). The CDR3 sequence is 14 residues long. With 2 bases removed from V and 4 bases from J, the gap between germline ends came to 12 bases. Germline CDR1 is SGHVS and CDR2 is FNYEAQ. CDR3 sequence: CASSLWGDPYEQYF. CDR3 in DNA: TGTGCCAGCAGCTTATGGGGGGATCCTTACGAGCAGTACTTC.

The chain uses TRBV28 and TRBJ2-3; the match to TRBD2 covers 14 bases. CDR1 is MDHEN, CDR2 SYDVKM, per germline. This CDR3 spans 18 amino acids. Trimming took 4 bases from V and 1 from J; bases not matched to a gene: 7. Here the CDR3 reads CASSSPGLAGVGTDTQYF. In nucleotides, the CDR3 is TGTGCCAGCAGTTCCCCGGGACTAGCGGGAGTTGGCACAGATACGCAGTATTTT.

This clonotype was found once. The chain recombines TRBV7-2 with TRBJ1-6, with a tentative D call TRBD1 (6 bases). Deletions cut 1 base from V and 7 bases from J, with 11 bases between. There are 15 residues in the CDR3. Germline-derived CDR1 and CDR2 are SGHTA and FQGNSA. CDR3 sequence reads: CASSLVGGENSPLHF. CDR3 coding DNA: TGTGCCAGCAGCTTAGTTGGGGGCGAGAATTCACCCCTCCACTTT.

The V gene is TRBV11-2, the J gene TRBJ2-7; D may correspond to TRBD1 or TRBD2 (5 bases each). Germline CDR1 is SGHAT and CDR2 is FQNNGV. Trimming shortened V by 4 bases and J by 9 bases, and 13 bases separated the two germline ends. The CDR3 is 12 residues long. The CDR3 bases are TGTGCCAGCAGCTCGTCCGGGGACGGGCAGTACTTC. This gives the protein CASSSSGDGQYF.

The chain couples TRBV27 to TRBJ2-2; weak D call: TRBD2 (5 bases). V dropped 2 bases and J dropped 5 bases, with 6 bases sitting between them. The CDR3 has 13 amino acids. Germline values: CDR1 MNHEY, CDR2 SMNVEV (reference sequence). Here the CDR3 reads CASSLEGTGELFF. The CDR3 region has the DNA TGTGCCAGCAGTTTAGAGGGAACCGGGGAGCTGTTTTTT.

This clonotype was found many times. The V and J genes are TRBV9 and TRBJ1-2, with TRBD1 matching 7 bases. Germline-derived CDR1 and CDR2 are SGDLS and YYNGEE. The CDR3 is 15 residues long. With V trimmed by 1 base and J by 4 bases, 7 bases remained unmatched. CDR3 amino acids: CASSVKGQGGYGYTF. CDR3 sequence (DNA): TGTGCCAGCAGCGTAAAGGGGCAGGGGGGCTATGGCTACACCTTC.

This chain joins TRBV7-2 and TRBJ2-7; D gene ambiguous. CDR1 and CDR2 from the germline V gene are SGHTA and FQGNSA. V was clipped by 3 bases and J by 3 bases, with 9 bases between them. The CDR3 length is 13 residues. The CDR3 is CASSLGTFYEQYF. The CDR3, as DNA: TGTGCCAGCAGCTTGGGCACGTTCTACGAGCAGTACTTC. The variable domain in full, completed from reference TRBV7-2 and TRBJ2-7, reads GAGVSQSPSNKVTEKGKDVELRCDPISGHTALYWYRQSLGQGLEFLIYFQGNSAPDKSGLPSDRFSAERTGGSVSTLTIQRTQQEDSAVYLCASSLGTFYEQYFGPGTRLTVT.

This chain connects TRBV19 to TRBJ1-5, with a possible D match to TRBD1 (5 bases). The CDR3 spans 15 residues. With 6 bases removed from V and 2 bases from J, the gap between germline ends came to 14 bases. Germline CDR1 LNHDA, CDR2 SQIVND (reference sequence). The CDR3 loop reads CASRTGSAGNQPQHF. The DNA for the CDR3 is TGTGCCAGTAGAACAGGCTCAGCGGGCAATCAGCCCCAGCATTTT.

CDR3 region: CAISRVRADSRYEQYF. As DNA, the CDR3 is TGTGCCATCAGTAGAGTCCGGGCCGATTCTCGCTACGAGCAGTACTTC. The gene calls are TRBV10-3 and TRBJ2-7; unclear D gene. The CDR3 runs to 16 residues. V was shortened by 5 bases and J by 3 bases, with 20 bases between the two germline ends. The germline CDR1 and CDR2 sequences are ENHRY and SYGVKD.

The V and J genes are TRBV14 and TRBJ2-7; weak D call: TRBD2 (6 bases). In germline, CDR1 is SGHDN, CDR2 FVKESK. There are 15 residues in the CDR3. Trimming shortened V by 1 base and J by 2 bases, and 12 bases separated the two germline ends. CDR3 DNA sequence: TGTGCCAGCAGCCAAGGGAGCGGGCGAACCTACGAGCAGTACTTC. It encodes CASSQGSGRTYEQYF.

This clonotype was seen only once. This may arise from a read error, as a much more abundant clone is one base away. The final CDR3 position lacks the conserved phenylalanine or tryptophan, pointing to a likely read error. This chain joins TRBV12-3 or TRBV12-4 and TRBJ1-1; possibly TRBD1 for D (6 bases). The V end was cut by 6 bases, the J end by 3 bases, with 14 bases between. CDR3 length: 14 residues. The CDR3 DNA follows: TGTGCCAGCAGGTATGGGGGCGTCGACACTGAAGCTTTCTCT. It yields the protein CASRYGGVDTEAFS.

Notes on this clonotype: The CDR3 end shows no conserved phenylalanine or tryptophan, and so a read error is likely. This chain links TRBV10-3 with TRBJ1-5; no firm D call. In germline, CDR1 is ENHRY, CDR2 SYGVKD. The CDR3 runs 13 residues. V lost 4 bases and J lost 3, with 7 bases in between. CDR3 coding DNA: TGTGCCATCAGTGGACCGAACAATCAGCCCCAGCATCTT. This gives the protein CAISGPNNQPQHL.

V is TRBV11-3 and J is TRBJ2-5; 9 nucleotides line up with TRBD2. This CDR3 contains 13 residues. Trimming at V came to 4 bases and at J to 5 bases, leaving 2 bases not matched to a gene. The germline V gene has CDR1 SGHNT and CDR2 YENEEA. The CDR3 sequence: CASSSGLAETQYF. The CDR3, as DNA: TGTGCCAGCAGCTCCGGACTAGCGGAGACCCAGTACTTC. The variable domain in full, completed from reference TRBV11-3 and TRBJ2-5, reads EAGVVQSPRYKIIEKKQPVAFWCNPISGHNTLYWYLQNLGQGPELLIRYENEEAVDDSQLPKDRFSAERLKGVDSTLKIQPAELGDSAVYLCASSSGLAETQYFGPGTRLLVL.

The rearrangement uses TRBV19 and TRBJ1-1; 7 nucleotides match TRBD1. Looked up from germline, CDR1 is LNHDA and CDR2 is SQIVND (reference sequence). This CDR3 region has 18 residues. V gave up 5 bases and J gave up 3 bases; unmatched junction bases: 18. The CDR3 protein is CASSPRRGDRVWDTEAFF. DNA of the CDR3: TGTGCCAGTAGTCCTCGAAGGGGAGACAGGGTGTGGGACACTGAAGCTTTCTTT.

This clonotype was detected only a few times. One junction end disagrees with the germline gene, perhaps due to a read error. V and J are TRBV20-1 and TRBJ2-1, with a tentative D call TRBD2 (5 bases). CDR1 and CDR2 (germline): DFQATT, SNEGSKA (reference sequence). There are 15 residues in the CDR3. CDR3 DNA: TGCAGTGCGAGAGGGCCACTGAACCCCTACAATGAGCAGTTCTTC. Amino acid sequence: CSARGPLNPYNEQFF.

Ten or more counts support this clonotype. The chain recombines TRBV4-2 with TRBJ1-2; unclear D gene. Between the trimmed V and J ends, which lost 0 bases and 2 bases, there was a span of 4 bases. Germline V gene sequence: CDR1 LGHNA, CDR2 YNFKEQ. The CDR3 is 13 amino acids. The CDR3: CASSQEGNYGYTF. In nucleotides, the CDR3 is TGTGCCAGCAGCCAAGAAGGGAACTATGGCTACACCTTC.

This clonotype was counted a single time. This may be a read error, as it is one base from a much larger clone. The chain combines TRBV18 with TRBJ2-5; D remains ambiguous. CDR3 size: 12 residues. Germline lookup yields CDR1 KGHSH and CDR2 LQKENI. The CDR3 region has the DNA TGTGCCAGCTCACCAGTCCAAGACACCCAGTACTTC. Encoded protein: CASSPVQDTQYF.